This paragraph covers one T cell receptor beta chain sequence. Its antigen remains unidentified. V shed 3 bases and J 7 bases; nucleotides not matched to a gene: 8. Germline lookup yields CDR1 ENHRY and CDR2 SYGVKD. The CDR3 sequence is 16 residues long. This sample was taken from a study of shared clonotypes between healthy human individuals. Overall study results and limits: In general, naive subsets displayed greater estimated richness than memory subsets did.

Only in-frame clones appear in the TCRdb table, and some are missing; sequencing was by immunoSEQ multiplex PCR. This sample has 90,000 to 120,000 clones, with 65% to 75% found just once. The rearrangement uses TRBV10-3 and TRBJ2-5; 13 bases agree with TRBD2. The material sequenced was memory CD8+ T cells sorted from blood. The subset here: CD45RO+ cells pooled with CCR7-negative TemRA cells. The TCR was taken from a woman younger than 45 in good health. The CDR3 bases are TGTGCCATCAGTGATCAAGGGACTAGCGGGACTTGGACCCAGTACTTC. Protein: CAISDQGTSGTWTQYF.